This passage covers 26 T cell receptor beta chains from one sample sequenced in a study of response to subunit inactivated influenza vaccine. TCRdb re-derived calls from the RT-PCR reads in MiXCR, one entry per CDR3 protein. The profile shows about 480,000 distinct CDR3 sequences, 10% to 11% of them singletons. Sequences were derived from PBMCs from blood, sampled about 40 days after vaccination. These receptors were taken from a man between 45 and 60 years old who received an inactivated influenza vaccine.

The rearrangement uses TRBV7-9 and TRBJ1-2; TRBD1 matches at 11 bases. V shed 5 bases and J 8 bases; nucleotides not matched to a gene: 13. This CDR3 is 16 amino acids long. Germline loops: CDR1 SEHNR, CDR2 FQNEAQ (reference sequence). For the CDR3, the DNA is TGTGCCAGCAGCCCCCCGATGGACAGGGGGCTTCGGGGCTACACCTTC. Protein: CASSPPMDRGLRGYTF.

The chain links TRBV5-1 to TRBJ2-1; the match to TRBD2 covers 14 bases. The CDR3 covers 17 residues. CDR1 is SGHRS, CDR2 YFSETQ, per germline. V lost 2 bases to trimming and J lost 2 bases; unmatched junction nucleotides: 3. CDR3 amino acids: CASSFMTSGGAYNEQFF. The CDR3 DNA sequence: TGCGCCAGCAGCTTTATGACTAGCGGGGGGGCCTACAATGAGCAGTTCTTC.

The V gene is TRBV12-3 or TRBV12-4, the J gene TRBJ2-7; unclear D gene. Trimming pared 3 bases from V and 5 bases from J, leaving 8 bases between. This CDR3 comprises 12 residues. The DNA of the CDR3 is TGTGCCAGCAGTTTGTTCTATGACGAGCAGTACTTC. Translation gives CASSLFYDEQYF.

In its sample, this clonotype was seen many times. The chain is built from TRBV12-3 or TRBV12-4 and TRBJ1-1; 10 bases fit TRBD1. CDR3 size: 16 residues. V was clipped by 6 bases and J by 7 bases; unmatched bases: 14. CDR3 residues: CASRLGWTGGGDEAFF. The CDR3, as DNA: TGTGCCAGCAGGCTGGGTTGGACAGGGGGGGGTGATGAAGCTTTCTTT.

This chain joins TRBV4-2 and TRBJ2-5, with 7 bases matching TRBD2. CDR3 length: 15 amino acids. Germline assignment: CDR1 LGHNA and CDR2 YNFKEQ. Trimming removed 3 bases from V and 5 bases from J; junction bases left unmatched: 9. The CDR3 DNA reads TGTGCCAGCAGCCAGCAAAGCGGGGACTTGGAGACCCAGTACTTC. Amino acid sequence: CASSQQSGDLETQYF.

A few counts support this clonotype. The rearrangement joins TRBV28 to TRBJ2-7; D uncertain. This CDR3 spans 17 amino acids. V lost 0 bases to trimming and J lost 1 base, with 16 bases between them. Germline V gene data show CDR1 as MDHEN and CDR2 as SYDVKM. Here the CDR3 reads CASSLWSRQTLSYEQYF. The CDR3 nucleotides read TGTGCCAGCAGTTTATGGTCCCGGCAAACACTGTCCTACGAGCAGTACTTC.

This clonotype appeared many times. The chain has TRBV12-3 or TRBV12-4 and TRBJ1-1, with 7 nucleotides matching TRBD1. J lost 6 bases, V lost 3 bases, and 1 base had no gene match. The CDR3 totals 12 residues. The CDR3 sequence is CASSFGQAEAFF. The CDR3 DNA is TGTGCCAGCAGTTTCGGACAGGCTGAAGCTTTCTTT.

This sequence joins TRBV29-1 and TRBJ2-7; no clear D gene. Per germline, CDR1 SQVTM and CDR2 ANQGSEA. The length of the CDR3 is 12 residues. Trimming left V 6 bases short and J 1 base short, with 10 bases between. CDR3 sequence: CSVKDPSYEQYF. For the CDR3, the DNA is TGCAGCGTGAAAGACCCTTCCTACGAGCAGTACTTC.

This clonotype was counted many times. The chain recombines TRBV5-1 with TRBJ2-7; the match to TRBD1 covers 10 bases. In germline, CDR1 is SGHRS, CDR2 YFSETQ. This CDR3 has 16 amino acids. Germline trimming cut 7 bases from V and 5 bases from J; bases unmatched to any gene: 15. For the CDR3, the DNA is TGCGCCAGCCACTACGGACCTGGACAGGGGGGGAACGAGCAGTACTTC. Amino acid sequence: CASHYGPGQGGNEQYF.

In this sample, this clonotype turned up a few times. The chain has TRBV6-1 and TRBJ2-5; TRBD2 matches 9 bases. This CDR3 contains 16 residues. J was trimmed by 6 bases and V by 1 base; bases with no gene match: 9. Germline CDR1 is MNHNS and CDR2 is SASEGT. This CDR3 reads CASSEDPTGTSQTQYF. The CDR3 bases are TGTGCCAGCAGTGAAGATCCAACCGGGACTAGCCAGACCCAGTACTTC.

This clonotype was found a few times. The chain couples TRBV4-2 to TRBJ2-3; TRBD1 matches at 7 bases. The CDR3 consists of 15 residues. The germline V gene encodes CDR1 LGHNA and CDR2 YNFKEQ. J was trimmed by 2 bases and V by 0 bases; bases with no gene match: 2. CDR3 DNA sequence: TGTGCCAGCAGCCAAGACAGGGGGATCACAGATACGCAGTATTTT. Translated: CASSQDRGITDTQYF.

The chain recombines TRBV12-3 or TRBV12-4 with TRBJ2-7; D possibly corresponds to TRBD1 (7 bases). V lost 3 bases and J 6 bases, leaving 12 bases between the germline ends. This CDR3 region has 13 residues. The CDR3 sequence is CASSFAQGGEQYF. The CDR3 DNA sequence: TGTGCCAGCAGTTTCGCCCAGGGGGGCGAGCAGTACTTC.

This chain links TRBV5-5 with TRBJ1-2, with D perhaps TRBD1 (6 bases). V lost 3 bases and J lost 0, with 15 bases in between. The CDR3 extends over 16 amino acids. Per the germline V gene, CDR1 is SGHKS and CDR2 is YYEKEE (reference sequence). CDR3 in amino acids: CASSYSGHLTNYGYTF. CDR3 nucleotides: TGTGCCAGCAGCTACTCGGGACACCTTACTAACTATGGCTACACCTTC. The whole variable domain, remainder taken from reference TRBV5-5 and TRBJ1-2, is DAGVTQSPTHLIKTRGQQVTLRCSPISGHKSVSWYQQVLGQGPQFIFQYYEKEERGRGNFPDRFSARQFPNYSSELNVNALLLGDSALYLCASSYSGHLTNYGYTFGSGTRLTVV.

This clonotype was observed a handful of times. V is TRBV10-2 and J is TRBJ2-6, with D unclear. The CDR3 is 15 residues long. The germline V gene has CDR1 WSHSY and CDR2 SAAADI. V was shortened by 6 bases and J by 1 base, with 10 bases between the two germline ends. The CDR3 here is CASSPRPSGANVLTF. The CDR3 nucleotides read TGCGCCAGCAGCCCCCGACCATCTGGGGCCAACGTCCTGACTTTC.

This clonotype was observed at least ten times. The chain employs TRBV7-2 and TRBJ2-2; unclear D gene. V was trimmed by 5 bases and J by 8 bases, leaving 18 bases between them. The CDR3 is 15 residues long. Looked up from germline, CDR1 is SGHTA and CDR2 is FQGNSA. CDR3 amino acids: CASSPSTSWMGELFF. CDR3 DNA sequence: TGTGCCAGCAGCCCCTCAACCTCCTGGATGGGGGAGCTGTTTTTT.

This clonotype was detected many times. This chain joins TRBV5-8 and TRBJ1-2, with a weak D call TRBD1 (6 bases). The length of the CDR3 is 15 residues. Trimming stripped 1 base from V and 2 bases from J, with 12 bases between. Germline CDR1 SGHTS, CDR2 YDEGEE. The CDR3 region has the DNA TGTGCCAGCAGCTTGACAGGGCTGAGGAACTATGGCTACACCTTC. As protein: CASSLTGLRNYGYTF. The full variable domain, completed using reference TRBV5-8 and TRBJ1-2, is EAGVTQSPTHLIKTRGQQATLRCSPISGHTSVYWYQQALGLGLQFLLWYDEGEERNRGNFPPRFSGRQFPNYSSELNVNALELEDSALYLCASSLTGLRNYGYTFGSGTRLTVV.

J is TRBJ1-6 and V is TRBV11-2; no clear D. The CDR3 length is 14 residues. The V and J ends lost 3 bases and 5 bases respectively, with 8 bases between them. Germline values: CDR1 SGHAT, CDR2 FQNNGV. The CDR3 nucleotides read TGTGCCAGCAGCTTGGGGATCAATAATTCACCCCTCCACTTT. Its protein product is CASSLGINNSPLHF.

This clonotype has just a few counts. The chain employs TRBV19 and TRBJ1-1; D gene unclear. The CDR3 covers 14 residues. Germline V CDR1 and CDR2: LNHDA, SQIVND (reference sequence). V lost 2 bases and J 5 bases, leaving 12 bases between the germline ends. The CDR3 DNA is TGTGCCAGTAGTATAAAGCCGTGGAGTACTGAAGCTTTCTTT. Its translation is CASSIKPWSTEAFF.

V is TRBV7-2 and J is TRBJ2-1; TRBD2 matches 9 bases. The closer fit of TRBJ2-7 to the DNA end suggests the J call may be wrong. There are 18 residues in the CDR3. CDR1 and CDR2 (germline): SGHTA, FQGNSA. The CDR3, as DNA: TGTGCCAGCAGCTTAGCTATTAGCGGGGGCCTAATCTACAATGAGCAGTACTTC. Residues: CASSLAISGGLIYNEQYF.

Regarding this clonotype: At one boundary the junction diverges from the germline segment, which might be a read error. The chain couples TRBV6-2 or TRBV6-3 to TRBJ2-7; D might be TRBD2 (5 bases). This CDR3 has 12 amino acids. Per germline, CDR1 MNHEY and CDR2 SVGEGT. DNA of the CDR3: TGTGCCAGCAGTACCGGGGTTTGGGAGCACTACTTC. Its translation is CASSTGVWEHYF.

The sample holds a few counts of this clonotype. The chain couples TRBV29-1 to TRBJ2-5, with D perhaps being TRBD1 or TRBD2 (6 bases each). The V end lost 1 base, the J end lost 1 base, and 13 bases lay between the germline ends. CDR1 and CDR2 from the germline V gene are SQVTM and ANQGSEA. The CDR3 is made up of 15 amino acids. The CDR3 DNA follows: TGCAGCGTTGAAGGATTTAGGGGGGCCCAAGAGACCCAGTACTTC. Encoded protein: CSVEGFRGAQETQYF.

This clonotype has a count of ten or more. The chain has TRBV20-1 and TRBJ2-5; possible D gene TRBD1, 5 bases. V was clipped by 6 bases and J by 7 bases, with 9 bases between them. The CDR3 runs 10 residues. The germline CDR1 and CDR2 sequences are DFQATT and SNEGSKA (reference sequence). CDR3 nucleotides: TGCAGTGCCCAGGGTGCGACCCAGTACTTC. Its protein is CSAQGATQYF.

The sample holds many counts of this clonotype. The chain recombines TRBV10-3 with TRBJ1-1; D is unresolved. V was cut by 10 bases and J by 0 bases, with 6 bases left in between. The V gene's germline CDR1 is ENHRY and CDR2 SYGVKD. The CDR3 sequence is 11 residues long. The CDR3 protein is CATGMNTEAFF. The CDR3 bases are TGTGCCACGGGGATGAACACTGAAGCTTTCTTT.

The V and J genes are TRBV12-3 or TRBV12-4 and TRBJ1-5, with TRBD1 identical over 7 bases. Trimming at V came to 6 bases and at J to 3 bases, leaving 11 bases not matched to a gene. The CDR3 has 16 residues. In nucleotides, the CDR3 is TGTGCCAGCAGCTTGGGACAGTCGCTACCCAATCAGCCCCAGCATTTT. Amino acids: CASSLGQSLPNQPQHF.

This clonotype was detected only a few times. This chain uses TRBV5-5 with TRBJ2-3; perhaps TRBD2 as D (7 bases). V was shortened by 3 bases and J by 1 base, with 18 bases between the two germline ends. Germline CDR1 and CDR2: SGHKS and YYEKEE (reference sequence). This CDR3 region has 17 residues. CDR3: CASSSNFRGGGTDTQYF. DNA for the CDR3: TGTGCCAGCAGCTCGAACTTTAGGGGGGGTGGCACAGATACGCAGTATTTT.

The rearrangement links TRBV7-9 to TRBJ2-2, with 7 bases identical to TRBD2. The germline gives CDR1 SEHNR, CDR2 FQNEAQ (reference sequence). The CDR3 has 15 amino acids. Unmatched junction bases numbered 12, after V lost 6 bases and J lost 8 bases. CDR3 nucleotide sequence: TGTGCCAGCAGTTTCCTAGCGGAGGAAAAGGGGGAGCTGTTTTTT. Residues: CASSFLAEEKGELFF.